This TCR beta chain emerged from a study of T cell changes during pregnancy in multiple sclerosis. Some clones are missing from TCRdb's copy, which holds only in-frame ones; the method was immunoSEQ multiplex PCR. The sample holds about 73,000 clones, roughly 92% seen once. The germline gives CDR1 MNHNY, CDR2 SVGAGI (reference sequence). Between the trimmed V and J ends, which lost 0 bases and 2 bases, there was a span of 5 bases. The CDR3 consists of 14 residues. This material consisted of peripheral blood, taken in the third trimester of pregnancy. The rearrangement uses TRBV6-6 and TRBJ2-1; no clear D gene. The TCR originated in a female donor in good health, enrolled as a control in a pregnancy study. CDR3 region: CASSYSSTYNEQFF. The DNA for the CDR3 is TGTGCCAGCAGTTACTCTAGTACCTACAATGAGCAGTTCTTC.